The clone carrying this T cell receptor beta chain was picked up one time. Its specificity is not known. Trimming left V 0 bases short and J 3 bases short, with 5 bases between. The CDR3 contains 13 residues. Per the germline V gene, CDR1 is MNHEY and CDR2 is SMNVEV (reference sequence). This PCR relied on a set of 60 Vbeta primers and 13 Jbeta primers. Sequencing was performed with immunoSEQ multiplex PCR; in TCRdb, only in-frame clones are kept and a portion is missing. Altogether around 130,000 clones are present, more than 65% being singletons, with the ten largest covering less than 3.5%. Healthy bone marrow donors made up the cohort. The sample is drawn from a study of cytomegalovirus exposure and HLA in healthy donors. Study-wide results and limits: Being productive about 87% or about 30% of the time was typical of most TCR beta V segments in an earlier analysis. Owing to their indistinguishability, certain V segments, notably TRBV6-2 and TRBV6-3, were excluded. Later analysis identified a missense DCLRE1C variant that was linked to TCR beta V- and J-gene trimming.

The chain joins TRBV27 to TRBJ1-2; D might be TRBD1 (5 bases). Input material: PBMCs. The clonotype originates from a man in his fifties or sixties in good health and CMV-seronegative. The CDR3 protein is CASSLSRDYGYTF. The CDR3, as DNA: TGTGCCAGCAGTTTATCCAGGGACTATGGCTACACCTTC.